The 2 T cell receptor beta chains given below trace back to one sample, sequenced in a study of blood T cell repertoires in COVID-19. The repertoire was sequenced with immunoSEQ multiplex PCR; TCRdb's copy has only in-frame clones and lacks some. The data hold fewer than 300,000 clones, with approximately 84% observed a single time. The specimen sequenced was peripheral blood. Receptors originate from a human donor with COVID-19, enrolled during active disease. The donor label of this sample is uncertain.

The table lists this clone with a count of one. The chain is built from TRBV7-9 and TRBJ2-2; D call uncertain. V lost 2 bases and J 6 bases, leaving 4 bases between the germline ends. This CDR3 has 12 amino acids. Germline V lookup: CDR1 SEHNR, CDR2 FQNEAQ (reference sequence). DNA for the CDR3: TGTGCCAGCAGCTTACCGGCCGGGGAGCTGTTTTTT. It is translated as CASSLPAGELFF.

V usage is TRBV19 and J usage is TRBJ2-2, with TRBD2 identical over 8 bases. Germline CDR1 is LNHDA and CDR2 is SQIVND (reference sequence). This CDR3 contains 15 residues. The junction had 7 bases not matched to a gene; V was cut back by 7 bases and J by 3 bases. CDR3 sequence reads: CASKAGGGDTGELFF. CDR3 nucleotides: TGTGCCAGTAAGGCGGGGGGAGGAGACACCGGGGAGCTGTTTTTT. Full variable domain (outside the CDR3, taken from reference TRBV19 and TRBJ2-2): DGGITQSPKYLFRKEGQNVTLSCEQNLNHDAMYWYRQDPGQGLRLIYYSQIVNDFQKGDIAEGYSVSREKKESFPLTVTSAQKNPTAFYLCASKAGGGDTGELFFGEGSRLTVL.